Detailed here is one T cell receptor (beta chain). Its specific antigen is unknown. No qualities accompany the bases; no much larger clone lies one base away. The data were obtained in a study of PD-1 blockade in classical Hodgkin lymphoma (TCRdb year 2020). Study-wide context: Nivolumab dosing was 3 mg/kg intravenously every 2 weeks, continuing until either disease progression or unacceptable toxicity. The study used TCR beta sequencing and CyTOF to define a peripheral blood immune signature of response to PD-1 blockade in classical Hodgkin lymphoma. The investigation overall reported the following: Diversity was lower in patients who began nivolumab less than 1 year after ASCT, so these patients were left out of later analyses to avoid confounding by immune reconstitution. Baseline TCR diversity was reported to be lower in newly diagnosed patients than in healthy donors and to be lower still in relapsed/refractory patients. The study was limited to a single clinical trial cohort, and causes of repertoire differences, possibly disease activity or prior therapy, remained undefined. Trial patients with a complete response had baseline diversity similar to that of newly diagnosed patients, while partial responders and progressors had significantly lower diversity. CD4+ but not CD8+ TCR diversity rose significantly by C4D1 (p=0.0027 vs p=0.16), most apparent in complete responders (p=0.02).

What the time point label conveys for this sample: cycle 1 day 1 (C1D1), immediately before nivolumab initiation. Every trial patient had relapsed following autologous stem cell transplantation, and prior brentuximab vedotin exposure was what differed among cohorts A, B and C. A Miltenyi CD8+ T cell isolation kit was used for magnetic negative selection to purify CD8+ T cells from thawed PBMCs. The trial cohort was composed of about 54 patients with relapsed/refractory classical Hodgkin lymphoma, for whom complete response, partial response or progressive disease was recorded as best overall response. In the multi-cohort phase II CheckMate 205 trial, trial patients received single-agent nivolumab. An independent review committee assessed best overall response by applying the 2007 International Working Group response criteria. PBMCs from the trial were collected at three points: immediately before nivolumab initiation (C1D1), and during therapy at cycle 2 day 1 and cycle 4 day 1. After peripheral blood was drawn into 8 mL Vacutainer Cell Preparation Tubes, PBMCs were isolated by centrifugation and then cryopreserved. Purified CD4+ and CD8+ fractions were prepared only for cases with an additional available PBMC sample. On LS columns in a quadroMACS separator, the magnetically labelled cells were depleted, and the flow-through was collected as the purified fraction.

V and J lose 10 bases and 3 bases, and a span of 13 bases separates them. Spanning cysteine to phenylalanine, the CDR3 consists of 12 amino acids. Solely the CDR3 DNA is kept, with 36 bases framed from the first base. CDR1 and CDR2, looked up from the germline V gene, are SGHAT and FQNNGV. The Qiagen DNeasy kit was used to extract genomic DNA from unsorted PBMCs and from the negatively selected CD4+ and CD8+ fractions. Using primers that anneal to V and J segments, immunoSEQ multiplex PCR amplified the TCR beta CDR3 regions. A synthetic immune receptor repertoire was used to minimize amplification bias, and any remaining bias was removed computationally after sequencing. For the original study's pipeline: Repertoire diversity was quantified as the Shannon entropy index using custom Python scripts. Unsorted, CD4+ and CD8+ repertoires were examined separately, except in combined analyses, for which CD4+ and CD8+ sequences were merged in silico. Clonal expansion was defined as a frequency increase of at least 2-fold after treatment compared with C1D1, and clones undetected at baseline were assigned a pseudocount of 0.5. Clones with 0 or 1 copy at C1D1 were defined as singleton clones, while clones with 2 or more copies were defined as non-singleton clones. Clones expanded in unsorted samples were assigned a CD4+, CD8+ or unknown annotation through matching of protein sequences in sorted samples from the same patient. Diversity changes from C1D1 to C4D1 were tested in paired samples using Wilcoxon tests. Drawn from immuneACCESS, this table holds only the in-frame rearrangements with V and J called that TCRdb kept. Clones are partly lost; checked studies trace under half to an unresolved V gene and leave the rest unexplained. Clonal size and the V and J genes are those of that table, whereas D and trimming came from the DNA. In all, the sample holds about 7,900 clones, and about 86% of those were seen once. 20% to 25% of the sample comes from the top ten.

The chain is assembled from TRBV11-2 and TRBJ2-7; no D gene can be assigned with confidence. The clonotype originates from a human donor with classical Hodgkin lymphoma. The sample was CD8+ T cells from blood, taken at baseline. The CDR3: CATMGSLYEQYF. The DNA is as follows: TGTGCCACAATGGGGTCTCTCTACGAGCAGTACTTC.